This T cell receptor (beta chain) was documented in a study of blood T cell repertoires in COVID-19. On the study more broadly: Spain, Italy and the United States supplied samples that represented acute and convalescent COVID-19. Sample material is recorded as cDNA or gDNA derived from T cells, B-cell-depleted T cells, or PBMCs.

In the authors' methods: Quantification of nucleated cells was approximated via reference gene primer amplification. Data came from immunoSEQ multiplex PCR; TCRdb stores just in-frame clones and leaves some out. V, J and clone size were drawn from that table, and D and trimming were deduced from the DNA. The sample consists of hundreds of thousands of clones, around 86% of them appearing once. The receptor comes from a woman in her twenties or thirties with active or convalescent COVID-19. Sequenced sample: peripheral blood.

The CDR3 loop is CAISEPGLAYEQYF. For the CDR3, the DNA is TGTGCCATCAGTGAGCCGGGACTAGCCTACGAGCAGTACTTC. The chain links TRBV10-3 to TRBJ2-7, with 8 bases lining up with TRBD2. The ends lost 2 bases at V and 2 bases at J; junction bases unmatched: 2. This CDR3 is 14 amino acids long. The germline V gene encodes CDR1 ENHRY and CDR2 SYGVKD.